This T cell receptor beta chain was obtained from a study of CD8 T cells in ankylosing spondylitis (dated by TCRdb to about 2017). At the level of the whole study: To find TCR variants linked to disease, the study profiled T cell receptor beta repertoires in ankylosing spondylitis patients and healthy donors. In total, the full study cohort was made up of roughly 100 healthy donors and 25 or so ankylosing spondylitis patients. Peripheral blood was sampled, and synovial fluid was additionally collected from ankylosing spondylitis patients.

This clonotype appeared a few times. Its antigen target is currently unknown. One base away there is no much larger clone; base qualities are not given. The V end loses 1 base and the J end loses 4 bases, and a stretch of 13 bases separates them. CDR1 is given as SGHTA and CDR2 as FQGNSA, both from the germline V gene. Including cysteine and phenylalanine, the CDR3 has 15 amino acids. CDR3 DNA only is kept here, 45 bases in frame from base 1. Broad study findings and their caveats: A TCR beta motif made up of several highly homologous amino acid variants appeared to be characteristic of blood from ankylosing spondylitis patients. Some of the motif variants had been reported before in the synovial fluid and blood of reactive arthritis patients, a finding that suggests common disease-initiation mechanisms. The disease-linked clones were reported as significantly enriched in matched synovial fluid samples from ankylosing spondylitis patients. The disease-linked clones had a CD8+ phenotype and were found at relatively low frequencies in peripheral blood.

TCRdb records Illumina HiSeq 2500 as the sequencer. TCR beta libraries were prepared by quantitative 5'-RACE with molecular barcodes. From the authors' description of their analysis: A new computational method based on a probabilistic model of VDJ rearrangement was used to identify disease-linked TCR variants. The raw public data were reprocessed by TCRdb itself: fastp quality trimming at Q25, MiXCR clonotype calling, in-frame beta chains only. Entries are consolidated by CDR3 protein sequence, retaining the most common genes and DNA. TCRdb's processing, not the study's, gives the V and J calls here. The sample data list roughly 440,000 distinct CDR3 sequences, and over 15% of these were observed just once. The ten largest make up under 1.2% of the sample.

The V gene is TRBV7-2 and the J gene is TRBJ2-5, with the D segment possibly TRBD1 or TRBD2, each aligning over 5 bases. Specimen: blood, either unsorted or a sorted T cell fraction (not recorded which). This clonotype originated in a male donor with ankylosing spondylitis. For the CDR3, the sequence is CASSLGGNLRETQYF. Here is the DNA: TGTGCCAGCAGCTTAGGGGGGAATCTGCGAGAGACCCAGTACTTC. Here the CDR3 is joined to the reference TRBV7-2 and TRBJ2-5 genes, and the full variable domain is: GAGVSQSPSNKVTEKGKDVELRCDPISGHTALYWYRQSLGQGLEFLIYFQGNSAPDKSGLPSDRFSAERTGGSVSTLTIQRTQQEDSAVYLCASSLGGNLRETQYFGPGTRLLVL.